The 11 T cell receptor beta chains below were found in one sample sequenced in a study of T cells in Graves' hyperthyroidism and ophthalmopathy. Authors of the study amplified TCR beta CDR3 regions from RNA transcripts. The TCR CDR3 was amplified in a first-round RT-PCR using the HTBI primer set. TCRdb processed the multiplex PCR reads anew with MiXCR; each CDR3 protein has one entry. The sample yields about 400,000 distinct CDR3 sequences, 15% to 19% seen once. Material for sequencing was blood. The receptors here all came from a woman aged 18-29 years with Graves' hyperthyroidism.

This chain links TRBV27 with TRBJ2-7; D is possibly TRBD2 (6 bases). The CDR3 has 14 amino acids. Germline V gene data show CDR1 as MNHEY and CDR2 as SMNVEV (reference sequence). Trimming cost V 5 bases and J 5 bases, with 16 bases left between them. The CDR3 sequence: CASSPRGWVDEQYF. The CDR3 bases are TGTGCCAGCAGTCCTCGGGGGTGGGTCGACGAGCAGTACTTC.

The sample holds many counts of this clonotype. V usage is TRBV3-1 and J usage is TRBJ2-7; maybe TRBD1 (5 bases). CDR1 LGHDT and CDR2 YNNKEL come from the germline V gene (reference sequence). The CDR3 runs 14 residues. Trimming took 3 bases from V and 1 from J, leaving 10 bases between them. The CDR3 nucleotides are TGTGCCAGCAGCCATACAGGCGATTCCTACGAGCAGTACTTC. Its translation is CASSHTGDSYEQYF.

This clonotype was counted ten times or more. The chain recombines TRBV20-1 with TRBJ1-1; D not resolved. Germline loops: CDR1 DFQATT, CDR2 SNEGSKA (reference sequence). The CDR3 totals 13 residues. CDR3 nucleotides: TGCAGGGTGAAAGGACCGCTGAACACTGAAGCTTTCTTT. Translated, it gives CRVKGPLNTEAFF.

This clonotype was found a few times. The chain recombines TRBV4-2 with TRBJ2-7; D is ambiguous. Germline V lookup: CDR1 LGHNA, CDR2 YNFKEQ. The CDR3 sequence is 16 residues long. The V end was cut by 0 bases, the J end by 1 base, with 13 bases between. In DNA, the CDR3 is TGTGCCAGCAGCCAAGATCTTGCGGCGCAGTCCTACGAGCAGTACTTC. Amino acids: CASSQDLAAQSYEQYF.

CDR3 residues: CSARGFNYGYTF. The CDR3 coding sequence is TGCAGTGCTAGGGGTTTTAACTATGGCTACACCTTC. The chain links TRBV20-1 to TRBJ1-2, with D unresolved. Germline-derived CDR1 and CDR2 are DFQATT and SNEGSKA (reference sequence). The V gene lost 3 bases and the J gene lost 1 base, with 6 bases spanning the gap. This CDR3 contains 12 residues.

V usage is TRBV30 and J usage is TRBJ2-7; maybe TRBD2 (6 bases). Looked up from germline, CDR1 is GTSNPN and CDR2 is SVGIG (reference sequence). This CDR3 region has 12 residues. Trimming cost V 5 bases and J 0 bases, with 8 bases left between them. CDR3 DNA: TGTGCCTGGGGGGGGTTCTCCTACGAGCAGTACTTC. This encodes CAWGGFSYEQYF.

This clonotype was recorded a few times. The chain carries TRBV19 and TRBJ2-7; D is unresolved. V lost 6 bases and J 3 bases, leaving 9 bases between the germline ends. The length of the CDR3 is 12 residues. Germline CDR1 LNHDA, CDR2 SQIVND (reference sequence). CDR3 sequence: CASSEDLYEQYF. Written as DNA, the CDR3 is TGTGCCAGTAGCGAGGACCTCTACGAGCAGTACTTC.

This clonotype was found a few times. This CDR3 is CASSPPGVSEAFF. The DNA of the CDR3 is TGTGCCAGCAGTCCCCCAGGGGTGAGTGAAGCTTTCTTT. V and J are TRBV12-3 or TRBV12-4 and TRBJ1-1, with a tentative D call TRBD1 (6 bases). The V end lost 5 bases, the J end lost 7 bases, and 14 bases lay between the germline ends. This CDR3 spans 13 amino acids.

This chain links TRBV5-5 with TRBJ2-5; D ambiguous. The CDR3 is 13 residues long. Germline V gene sequence: CDR1 SGHKS, CDR2 YYEKEE (reference sequence). Trimming removed 2 bases at V and 2 bases at J, with 7 bases between. The CDR3 reads CASSFAVQETQYF. The CDR3 bases are TGTGCCAGCAGCTTTGCAGTTCAAGAGACCCAGTACTTC.

This clonotype was picked up many times. The chain combines TRBV7-2 with TRBJ2-5; D is perhaps TRBD1 (6 bases). This CDR3 region has 15 residues. Trimming shortened V by 5 bases and J by 0 bases, and 13 bases separated the two germline ends. Germline V gene lookup returns CDR1 SGHTA and CDR2 FQGNSA. CDR3 bases: TGTGCCAGCAGCCGAGAGACAGGCCACCAAGAGACCCAGTACTTC. Translated, it gives CASSRETGHQETQYF.

The chain has TRBV6-2 or TRBV6-3 and TRBJ2-1; 8 nucleotides agree with TRBD2. Germline CDR1 and CDR2: MNHEY and SVGEGT. V lost 5 bases and J lost 8; bases outside the gene matches: 14. The CDR3 extends over 16 amino acids. CDR3 sequence: CASSPAPASGFHEQFF. The DNA for the CDR3 is TGTGCCAGCAGTCCCGCGCCGGCTAGCGGGTTCCATGAGCAGTTCTTC.